One sample yielded the 19 T cell receptor beta chains listed below, sequenced in a study of T cells after yellow fever vaccination. Each CDR3 protein is one row after TCRdb ran MiXCR on the 5' RACE reads. The sample records about 220,000 distinct CDR3 sequences, 3.2% being singletons. This material consisted of CD4+ T cells sorted from PBMCs, taken 10 days after the yellow fever booster vaccination. These receptors all stem from a man aged 18 to 29 who received the YFV17D yellow fever vaccine.

This clonotype has a count of ten or more. The V gene is TRBV4-3, the J gene TRBJ1-1; D is unresolved. Trimming cost V 4 bases and J 1 base, with 16 bases left between them. Germline assignment: CDR1 LGHNA and CDR2 YSLEER. This CDR3 is built from 16 residues. In nucleotides, the CDR3 is TGCGCCAGCAGCCTGAGCCCAGAGGGTCGGAACACTGAAGCTTTCTTT. It is translated as CASSLSPEGRNTEAFF.

The genes are TRBV19 and TRBJ1-5; D uncertain. Germline CDR1 and CDR2: LNHDA and SQIVND (reference sequence). V was trimmed by 7 bases and J by 4 bases, leaving 8 bases between them. The CDR3 is made up of 12 amino acids. For the CDR3, the DNA is TGTGCCAGTACCCAATTTAATCAGCCCCAGCATTTT. Residues: CASTQFNQPQHF.

In its sample, this clonotype was seen many times. The chain carries TRBV5-1 and TRBJ2-1; tentative D call: TRBD2 (5 bases). Germline V CDR1 and CDR2: SGHRS, YFSETQ. The CDR3 has 13 amino acids. Trimming left V 4 bases short and J 2 bases short, with 7 bases between. CDR3 DNA: TGCGCCAGCAGCCCCGGGACCTACAATGAGCAGTTCTTC. Protein sequence: CASSPGTYNEQFF. Combining the CDR3 with reference TRBV5-1 and TRBJ2-1 gives the whole variable domain KAGVTQTPRYLIKTRGQQVTLSCSPISGHRSVSWYQQTPGQGLQFLFEYFSETQRNKGNFPGRFSGRQFSNSRSEMNVSTLELGDSALYLCASSPGTYNEQFFGPGTRLTVL.

In its sample, this clonotype was seen a few times. This chain connects TRBV15 to TRBJ1-1; tentatively, D is TRBD1 (5 bases). Trimming took off 0 bases at V and 3 bases at J, with 14 bases between the two ends. The CDR3 covers 16 residues. The germline CDR1 and CDR2 sequences are LNHNV and YYDKDF (reference sequence). The CDR3 nucleotides are TGTGCCACCAGCAGAGATGGGGGGGTGTACGACACTGAAGCTTTCTTT. Its protein product is CATSRDGGVYDTEAFF.

The chain joins TRBV15 to TRBJ2-6, with D possibly TRBD2 on 5 matching bases. Trimming cost V 6 bases and J 0 bases, with 9 bases left between them. The CDR3 totals 15 residues. Germline values: CDR1 LNHNV, CDR2 YYDKDF (reference sequence). The CDR3 DNA sequence: TGTGCCACCAGTCAAGGAGGCTCTGGGGCCAACGTCCTGACTTTC. It yields the protein CATSQGGSGANVLTF.

The rearrangement joins TRBV5-1 to TRBJ1-5; D is unresolved. The V end lost 0 bases, the J end lost 5 bases, and 12 bases lay between the germline ends. This CDR3 spans 15 amino acids. Germline V gene sequence: CDR1 SGHRS, CDR2 YFSETQ. In DNA form, the CDR3 reads TGCGCCAGCAGCTTGGAAGGACGCAGCGATCAGCCCCAGCATTTT. Its protein is CASSLEGRSDQPQHF.

This clonotype was seen at least ten times. J is TRBJ2-3 and V is TRBV20-1; D unresolved. Germline-derived CDR1 and CDR2 are DFQATT and SNEGSKA (reference sequence). V was cut by 0 bases and J by 2 bases, with 9 bases left in between. CDR3 length equals 14 residues. CDR3 bases: TGCAGTGCTAGAGATAATTCGATCACAGATACGCAGTATTTT. Residues: CSARDNSITDTQYF.

At least ten counts were recorded for this clonotype. The chain is built from TRBV11-2 and TRBJ2-3, with 10 bases that match TRBD1. V dropped 3 bases and J dropped 3; count of bases not matched to a gene: 3. Germline-derived CDR1 and CDR2 are SGHAT and FQNNGV. This CDR3 is built from 15 residues. The CDR3 reads CASSFRTGGTDTQYF. The CDR3 region has the DNA TGTGCCAGCAGCTTCAGGACAGGGGGGACAGATACGCAGTATTTT.

This clonotype was seen at least ten times. The chain employs TRBV7-2 and TRBJ2-5; 13 bases are a match to TRBD2. This CDR3 has 16 residues. V was clipped by 5 bases and J by 4 bases; unmatched bases: 7. Germline loops: CDR1 SGHTA, CDR2 FQGNSA. The CDR3 DNA reads as TGTGCCAGCAGCACAGGACTAGCGGGGGCCCCAGAGACCCAGTACTTC. Translating gives CASSTGLAGAPETQYF. Combining the CDR3 with reference TRBV7-2 and TRBJ2-5 gives the whole variable domain GAGVSQSPSNKVTEKGKDVELRCDPISGHTALYWYRQSLGQGLEFLIYFQGNSAPDKSGLPSDRFSAERTGGSVSTLTIQRTQQEDSAVYLCASSTGLAGAPETQYFGPGTRLLVL.

This clonotype was seen only a few times. The chain links TRBV5-6 to TRBJ2-5; D is ambiguous. V was clipped by 4 bases and J by 5 bases, with 9 bases between them. Germline V gene sequence: CDR1 SGHDT, CDR2 YYEEEE. The CDR3 consists of 12 residues. This chain's CDR3 is CASSRVRETQYF. CDR3 nucleotide sequence: TGTGCCAGCAGCCGGGTAAGGGAGACCCAGTACTTC.

This sequence joins TRBV5-1 and TRBJ2-1; TRBD2 agrees at 9 bases. This CDR3 spans 17 amino acids. Germline V lookup: CDR1 SGHRS, CDR2 YFSETQ. After removal of 5 bases from V and 1 base from J, the junction contained 10 bases not matched to a gene. The CDR3 sequence is CASRIRVRGGSYNEQFF. The CDR3 DNA sequence: TGCGCCAGCAGGATTCGGGTGCGGGGGGGGTCCTACAATGAGCAGTTCTTC.

The CDR3 DNA is TGTGCCAGCAGTAGGGGTAGGGACGGTGAAGGCTATGGCTACACCTTC. Protein: CASSRGRDGEGYGYTF. This chain connects TRBV28 to TRBJ1-2, with D tentatively TRBD1 (5 bases). CDR3 size: 16 residues. Germline CDR1 and CDR2: MDHEN and SYDVKM. V was trimmed by 5 bases and J by 4 bases, leaving 20 bases between them.

The chain couples TRBV5-4 to TRBJ1-2; a weak D match, TRBD1 (5 bases). V lost 4 bases, J lost 3 bases, and 22 bases lay in between. CDR1 SGHNT and CDR2 YYREEE come from the germline V gene (reference sequence). This CDR3 comprises 17 residues. The CDR3: CASSLANVGDPYYGYTF. In nucleotides, the CDR3 is TGTGCCAGCAGCCTCGCAAACGTCGGGGACCCCTACTATGGCTACACCTTC. The variable domain in full, completed from reference TRBV5-4 and TRBJ1-2, reads ETGVTQSPTHLIKTRGQQVTLRCSSQSGHNTVSWYQQALGQGPQFIFQYYREEENGRGNFPPRFSGLQFPNYSSELNVNALELDDSALYLCASSLANVGDPYYGYTFGSGTRLTVV.

This clonotype was picked up many times. The chain has TRBV11-1 and TRBJ2-3; possibly TRBD1 for D (6 bases). The germline CDR1 and CDR2 sequences are SGHAT and FQDESV (reference sequence). This CDR3 contains 15 residues. V lost 5 bases to trimming and J lost 0 bases, with 12 bases between them. The CDR3 nucleotides read TGTGCCAGCAGCACTACCAGGGGAAGCACAGATACGCAGTATTTT. The encoded protein is CASSTTRGSTDTQYF.

This clonotype was observed many times. This rearrangement joins TRBV12-3 or TRBV12-4 to TRBJ1-4, with TRBD1 as a possible D gene (5 bases). The CDR3 runs 16 residues. Trimming left V 5 bases short and J 0 bases short, with 13 bases between. The CDR3 loop is CASSPGRATTNEKLFF. CDR3 coding DNA: TGTGCCAGCAGTCCGGGGCGTGCTACAACTAATGAAAAACTGTTTTTT.

V gene TRBV10-1 combines with J gene TRBJ2-3; D may match TRBD1 or TRBD2 (5 bases each). From germline, CDR1 is WNHNN and CDR2 SYGVQD (reference sequence). The CDR3 runs to 17 residues. The V end lost 1 base, the J end lost 5 bases, and 19 bases lay between the germline ends. DNA of the CDR3: TGCGCCAGCAGTGAGTTCCGGGACGTAGCGACGGGAGATACGCAGTATTTT. Translated, it gives CASSEFRDVATGDTQYF.

This chain uses TRBV6-5 with TRBJ2-2; the D gene is possibly TRBD2 (6 bases). V was pared by 6 bases and J by 2 bases, with 13 bases between. This CDR3 contains 15 residues. Germline V gives CDR1 MNHEY, CDR2 SVGAGI. The CDR3 bases are TGTGCCAGCAGCCGATCGGGACTCAACACCGGGGAGCTGTTTTTT. This encodes CASSRSGLNTGELFF.

This clonotype was seen a handful of times. CDR3 region: CAWSVAPGPVQQYF. In DNA, the CDR3 is TGTGCCTGGAGTGTGGCTCCGGGACCCGTGCAGCAGTACTTC. The chain has TRBV30 and TRBJ2-7, with D perhaps matching TRBD1 or TRBD2 (5 bases each). Germline V gene data show CDR1 as GTSNPN and CDR2 as SVGIG (reference sequence). Trimming took 0 bases from V and 8 from J, leaving 17 bases between them. CDR3 size: 14 residues. Looking up the rest from reference TRBV30 and TRBJ2-7 gives the full variable domain: SQTIHQWPATLVQPVGSPLSLECTVEGTSNPNLYWYRQAAGRGLQLLFYSVGIGQISSEVPQNLSASRPQDRQFILSSKKLLLSDSGFYLCAWSVAPGPVQQYFGPGTRLTVT.

This clonotype was observed a few times. V is TRBV20-1 and J is TRBJ2-5, with 8 bases that match TRBD1. Germline CDR1 is DFQATT and CDR2 is SNEGSKA (reference sequence). The length of the CDR3 is 13 residues. Trimming took 5 bases from V and 1 from J; bases not matched to a gene: 3. Here the CDR3 reads CSALGQGQETQYF. The DNA for the CDR3 is TGCAGTGCTCTTGGACAGGGCCAAGAGACCCAGTACTTC.